This is a list of T cell receptor beta chains from one sample in a study of cytomegalovirus exposure and HLA in healthy donors. Produced via immunoSEQ multiplex PCR; TCRdb's table is partial and in-frame only. The sample includes 150,000 to 200,000 clones, about 82% of them seen just once. The specimen sequenced was PBMCs. Source of these receptors: a woman aged 18-35 years in good health and CMV-seronegative. CDR3s include the opening cysteine and the closing phenylalanine or tryptophan.

V gene	J gene	CDR3 protein
TRBV20-1	TRBJ1-2	CSANQGFGYTF
TRBV30	TRBJ1-3	CAWTPRDRGRNTIYF
TRBV4-2	TRBJ2-1	CASSHGNGGGFGNEQFF
TRBV9	TRBJ1-1	CASSVGGRGQGGTEAFF
TRBV19	TRBJ2-7	CASSTLTGYEQYF
TRBV5-1	TRBJ2-1	CASSLAPSGPPPYNEQFF
TRBV6-5	TRBJ1-2	CASSRGQGDYGYTF
TRBV5-4	TRBJ1-2	CASSLVGSQGYGYTF
TRBV5-6	.	CASSPGLAEIYEQYF
TRBV7-8	TRBJ1-3	CASSSTTGIGSGNTIYF
TRBV27	TRBJ1-5	CASSPTGTGVGRGNQPQHF
TRBV6-1	TRBJ1-2	CASSPPGQGASGYTF
TRBV30	TRBJ2-3	CAWSVGTTTDTQYF
TRBV19	TRBJ1-4	CASSTKPGQSNEKLFF
TRBV20-1	TRBJ2-3	CSALSRSTQYF
TRBV2	TRBJ1-4	CASSFNSEKLFF
TRBV7-9	TRBJ2-3	CASSFSLVDTQYF
TRBV18	TRBJ1-6	CASNNRGRNSPLHF
TRBV9	TRBJ2-4	CASSEPTGTGIQYF
TRBV6-1	TRBJ2-5	CASGSGDGETQYF
TRBV10-3	TRBJ2-5	CAISEGTGLETQYF
TRBV30	TRBJ1-1	CAWTPGGAMAEAFF
TRBV11-2	TRBJ2-5	CASSLEAGGYGETQYF
TRBV6-5	TRBJ2-3	CASSITGGRDTQYF
TRBV2	TRBJ2-5	CASRDLAGIQETQYF
TRBV6-5	TRBJ2-4	CASSATGLAKNIQYF
TRBV27	TRBJ1-4	CASSLQGADEKLFF
TRBV7-6	TRBJ1-1	CASSHDSHGYTEAFF
TRBV4-1	TRBJ2-7	CASGIDQGQYF
TRBV13	TRBJ1-2	CASSLVTGGYGYTF
TRBV7-8	TRBJ2-2	CASSLYSETGELFF
TRBV6-4	TRBJ2-1	CASRRTSSANEQFF
TRBV15	TRBJ2-7	CATSRAFHSSGRSYEQYF
TRBV7-3	TRBJ2-3	CASSHVGGTTDTQYF
TRBV7-9	TRBJ2-3	CASSFSVTDTQYF
TRBV7-3	TRBJ2-3	CASSYDVRGTDTQYF
TRBV27	TRBJ2-1	CASSPGLAGVDEQFF
TRBV7-8	TRBJ2-2	CASTYRSSGGSGELFF
TRBV12-5	TRBJ2-1	CASGSNNEQFF
TRBV7-3	TRBJ2-5	CASSLTGAGGGETQYF
TRBV7-9	TRBJ2-7	CASSLSVGEQYF
TRBV7-9	TRBJ1-5	CASSLGQGVPNQPQHF
TRBV12-5	TRBJ1-5	CASGLVWDTSNQPQHF
TRBV7-9	TRBJ2-5	CASSLDVSGEQETQYF
TRBV30	TRBJ2-2	CAWNEAQISNTGELFF
TRBV5-6	TRBJ1-5	CASSFRTGSNQPQHF
TRBV6-1	TRBJ1-2	CASSDRVGYYGYTF
TRBV18	TRBJ1-1	CASSPPPGMNTEAFF
TRBV13	TRBJ2-1	CASSLGLETGRYNEQFF
TRBV5-1	TRBJ1-6	CASSLGAPDSPLHF
TRBV20-1	TRBJ1-2	CSADTVPGYTF
TRBV5-1	TRBJ1-3	CASSLGSFWTEHSGNTIYF
TRBV2	TRBJ1-1	CASSETRSYYTEAFF
TRBV12-5	TRBJ1-5	CASGPPGNQPQHF